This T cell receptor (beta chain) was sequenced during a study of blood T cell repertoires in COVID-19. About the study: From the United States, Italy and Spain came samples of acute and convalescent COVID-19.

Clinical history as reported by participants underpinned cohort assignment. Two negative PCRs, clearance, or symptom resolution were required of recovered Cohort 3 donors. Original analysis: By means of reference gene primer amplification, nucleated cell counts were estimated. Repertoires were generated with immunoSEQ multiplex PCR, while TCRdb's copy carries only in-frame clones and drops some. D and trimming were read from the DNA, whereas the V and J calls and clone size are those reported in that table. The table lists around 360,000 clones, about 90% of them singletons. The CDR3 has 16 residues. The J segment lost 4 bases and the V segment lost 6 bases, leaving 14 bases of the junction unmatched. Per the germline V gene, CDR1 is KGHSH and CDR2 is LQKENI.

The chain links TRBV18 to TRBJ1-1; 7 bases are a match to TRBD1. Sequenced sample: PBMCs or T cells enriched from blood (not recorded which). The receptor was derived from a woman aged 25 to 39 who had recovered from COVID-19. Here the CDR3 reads CASSHSRTGSGTEAFF. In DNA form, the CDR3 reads TGTGCCAGCTCGCATTCTAGGACAGGCTCGGGCACTGAAGCTTTCTTT.